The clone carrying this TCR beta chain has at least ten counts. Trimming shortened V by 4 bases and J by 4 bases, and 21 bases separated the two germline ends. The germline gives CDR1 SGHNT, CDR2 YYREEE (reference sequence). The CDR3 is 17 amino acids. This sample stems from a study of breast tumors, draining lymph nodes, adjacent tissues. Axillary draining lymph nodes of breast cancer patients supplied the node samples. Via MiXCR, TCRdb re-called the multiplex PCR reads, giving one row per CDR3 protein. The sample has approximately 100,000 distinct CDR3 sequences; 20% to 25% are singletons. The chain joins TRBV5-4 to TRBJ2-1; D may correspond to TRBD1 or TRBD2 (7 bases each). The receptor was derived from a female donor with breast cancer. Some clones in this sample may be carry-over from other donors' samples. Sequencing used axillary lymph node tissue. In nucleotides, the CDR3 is TGTGCCAGCAGCCCCGGGTACGGCAGGGGGGGATACAATGAGCAGTTCTTC. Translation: CASSPGYGRGGYNEQFF.